The 20 T cell receptor beta chains in this list originate from one sample, sequenced in a study of blood T cell repertoires in COVID-19. This table comes from immunoSEQ multiplex PCR, and its TCRdb copy is limited to in-frame clones, with some not included. The sample holds a few hundred thousand clones, 65% to 85% seen once. Sequencing input: PBMCs or T cells enriched from blood (not recorded which). These receptors all come from a middle-aged man who had recovered from COVID-19.

The chain uses TRBV6-5 and TRBJ1-5; D remains ambiguous. The germline gives CDR1 MNHEY, CDR2 SVGAGI. V was trimmed by 8 bases and J by 5 bases, leaving 19 bases between them. The CDR3 sequence is 15 residues long. The CDR3 spells CASGYEREGDQPQHF. DNA of the CDR3: TGTGCCAGCGGATACGAGAGGGAGGGAGATCAGCCCCAGCATTTT.

The V gene is TRBV2, the J gene TRBJ2-1; the D gene is possibly TRBD1 (6 bases). V shed 6 bases and J shed 3 bases, with 15 bases lying between them. Germline V lookup: CDR1 SNHLY, CDR2 FYNNEI. The CDR3 runs 15 residues. The CDR3 DNA is TGTGCCAGCAGAGTTGGGGGCGGAGACTACAATGAGCAGTTCTTC. Translating gives CASRVGGGDYNEQFF. Full variable domain (outside the CDR3, taken from reference TRBV2 and TRBJ2-1): EPEVTQTPSHQVTQMGQEVILRCVPISNHLYFYWYRQILGQKVEFLVSFYNNEISEKSEIFDDQFSVERPDGSNFTLKIRSTKLEDSAMYFCASRVGGGDYNEQFFGPGTRLTVL.

This chain connects TRBV13 to TRBJ1-5; D possibly corresponds to TRBD1 (6 bases). The CDR3 is 15 amino acids. CDR1 is PRHDT and CDR2 is FYEKMQ in the germline V gene (reference sequence). V dropped 5 bases and J dropped 1 base, with 12 bases sitting between them. This CDR3 reads CASSKERGSNQPQHF. CDR3 DNA sequence: TGTGCCAGCAGCAAAGAAAGGGGGAGCAATCAGCCCCAGCATTTT.

The J gene is TRBJ2-2, the V gene TRBV27, with 8 positions matching TRBD1. J lost 5 bases, V lost 1 base, and 9 bases had no gene match. The CDR3 covers 17 residues. Germline V gene sequence: CDR1 MNHEY, CDR2 SMNVEV (reference sequence). CDR3 region: CASSLLMETGVTGELFF. CDR3 sequence (DNA): TGTGCCAGCAGTTTATTGATGGAGACAGGGGTGACCGGGGAGCTGTTTTTT.

This clone is a singleton in its sample. The J gene is TRBJ1-1, the V gene TRBV19; D possibly corresponds to TRBD1 (6 bases). V was pared by 4 bases and J by 1 base, with 7 bases between. Germline CDR1 and CDR2: LNHDA and SQIVND (reference sequence). This CDR3 has 13 residues. Here the CDR3 reads CASSTGANTEAFF. CDR3 sequence (DNA): TGTGCCAGTAGTACAGGGGCGAACACTGAAGCTTTCTTT.

In its sample, this clone was seen a few times. The chain uses TRBV10-1 and TRBJ1-5, with D possibly matching TRBD1 (5 bases). From germline, CDR1 is WNHNN and CDR2 SYGVQD (reference sequence). V was clipped by 3 bases and J by 5 bases, with 8 bases between them. This CDR3 has 13 amino acids. CDR3 DNA: TGCGCCAGCAGTGATGGGGCCCATCAGCCCCAGCATTTT. It encodes CASSDGAHQPQHF.

The chain uses TRBV2 and TRBJ1-2; D is possibly TRBD1 (5 bases). The length of the CDR3 is 15 residues. Deletions cut 5 bases from V and 5 bases from J, with 18 bases between. Germline CDR1 is SNHLY and CDR2 is FYNNEI. CDR3 nucleotides: TGTGCCAGCAGTCCCGGGGACTACATGGGTTATGGCTACACCTTC. Translation gives CASSPGDYMGYGYTF.

The chain has TRBV5-1 and TRBJ2-2, with TRBD2 as a possible D gene (6 bases). V was cut by 3 bases and J by 2 bases, with 14 bases left in between. Germline values: CDR1 SGHRS, CDR2 YFSETQ. CDR3 length equals 16 residues. The CDR3 bases are TGCGCCAGCAGCTATACCGGGACTCCAAACACCGGGGAGCTGTTTTTT. Its translation is CASSYTGTPNTGELFF.

This sequence joins TRBV5-1 and TRBJ2-5; D remains ambiguous. Between the trimmed V and J ends, which lost 0 bases and 2 bases, there was a span of 11 bases. The CDR3 is made up of 15 amino acids. Germline V lookup: CDR1 SGHRS, CDR2 YFSETQ. The CDR3 loop reads CASSLGLTTQETQYF. The CDR3 bases are TGCGCCAGCAGCTTGGGCCTAACTACACAAGAGACCCAGTACTTC. Full variable domain (outside the CDR3, taken from reference TRBV5-1 and TRBJ2-5): KAGVTQTPRYLIKTRGQQVTLSCSPISGHRSVSWYQQTPGQGLQFLFEYFSETQRNKGNFPGRFSGRQFSNSRSEMNVSTLELGDSALYLCASSLGLTTQETQYFGPGTRLLVL.

The genes are TRBV28 and TRBJ2-1, with TRBD2 matching over 10 bases. Germline V gene sequence: CDR1 MDHEN, CDR2 SYDVKM. The CDR3 has 15 residues. V lost 4 bases and J lost 7; bases outside the gene matches: 7. CDR3 nucleotides: TGTGCCAGCAGTTCCGGGACTAGCGTAATAAATGAGCAGTTCTTC. Protein: CASSSGTSVINEQFF. Using reference TRBV28 and TRBJ2-1 for the parts outside the CDR3, the full variable domain is DVKVTQSSRYLVKRTGEKVFLECVQDMDHENMFWYRQDPGLGLRLIYFSYDVKMKEKGDIPEGYSVSREKKERFSLILESASTNQTSMYLCASSSGTSVINEQFFGPGTRLTVL.

This clone was seen a few times. The rearrangement uses TRBV28 and TRBJ1-5; 7 bases are shared with TRBD1. The CDR3 has 13 amino acids. CDR1 is MDHEN and CDR2 is SYDVKM in the germline V gene. V lost 11 bases to trimming and J lost 2 bases; unmatched junction nucleotides: 6. CDR3 sequence reads: CAARTGGNQPQHF. In DNA, the CDR3 is TGTGCCGCCCGGACAGGAGGCAATCAGCCCCAGCATTTT.

The chain is built from TRBV6-5 and TRBJ1-1; D may be TRBD1 (5 bases). CDR1 and CDR2 from the germline V gene are MNHEY and SVGAGI. CDR3 length: 16 residues. The germline V and J ends were trimmed by 0 bases and 6 bases, with 17 bases remaining between them. For the CDR3, the DNA is TGTGCCAGCAGTTACTCGAGACTAGGGGAGCTACCTGAAGCTTTCTTT. It encodes CASSYSRLGELPEAFF.

The J gene is TRBJ2-7, the V gene TRBV6-5; tentative D call: TRBD1 (5 bases). The CDR3 spans 13 residues. Germline assignment: CDR1 MNHEY and CDR2 SVGAGI. Trimming shortened V by 6 bases and J by 2 bases, and 11 bases separated the two germline ends. The CDR3 loop reads CASSPPGTYEQYF. DNA of the CDR3: TGTGCCAGCAGCCCACCAGGGACCTACGAGCAGTACTTC.

The chain carries TRBV12-3 or TRBV12-4 and TRBJ2-7, with 9 bases that match TRBD1. The V and J ends lost 6 bases and 4 bases, in that order; junction bases with no gene match: 4. The CDR3 is 13 residues long. The CDR3: CASRGQGGYEQYF. In nucleotides, the CDR3 is TGTGCCAGCAGGGGACAGGGTGGGTACGAGCAGTACTTC.

This clone was observed a few times. The rearrangement links TRBV6-6 to TRBJ2-7; the D gene is possibly TRBD1 (6 bases). The CDR3 is 16 residues long. Germline CDR1 MNHNY, CDR2 SVGAGI (reference sequence). With 6 bases removed from V and 3 bases from J, the gap between germline ends came to 21 bases. CDR3 sequence reads: CASRSIQGQGHYEQYF. As DNA, the CDR3 is TGTGCCAGCAGATCCATTCAAGGGCAGGGACACTACGAGCAGTACTTC.

CDR3 coding DNA: TGCACCTGCTCCGACAGGGACCCCCCCCACGAGCAGTACTTC. It translates to CTCSDRDPPHEQYF. V and J are TRBV29-1 and TRBJ2-7, with 7 bases lining up with TRBD1. The germline CDR1 and CDR2 sequences are SQVTM and ANQGSEA. The CDR3 runs to 14 residues.

This clone was seen just once. The chain employs TRBV5-4 and TRBJ2-7; tentatively, D is TRBD2 (5 bases). Trimming took off 1 base at V and 4 bases at J, with 15 bases between the two ends. Germline-derived CDR1 and CDR2 are SGHNT and YYREEE (reference sequence). This CDR3 is built from 15 residues. The CDR3 is CASSLPGVALYEQYF. In DNA, the CDR3 is TGTGCCAGCAGCTTGCCCGGGGTCGCTCTGTACGAGCAGTACTTC. Complete variable domain (other parts from reference TRBV5-4 and TRBJ2-7): ETGVTQSPTHLIKTRGQQVTLRCSSQSGHNTVSWYQQALGQGPQFIFQYYREEENGRGNFPPRFSGLQFPNYSSELNVNALELDDSALYLCASSLPGVALYEQYFGPGTRLTVT.

The chain employs TRBV29-1 and TRBJ1-2; weak D call: TRBD1 (6 bases). With 7 bases removed from V and 4 bases from J, the gap between germline ends came to 10 bases. Germline V CDR1 and CDR2: SQVTM, ANQGSEA. This CDR3 comprises 11 residues. CDR3 region: CSAGTPYGYTF. The CDR3 DNA reads TGCAGCGCCGGGACACCCTATGGCTACACCTTC.

The chain combines TRBV3-1 (or the pseudogene TRBV3-2) with TRBJ2-7; a possible D gene is TRBD2 (7 bases). This CDR3 is built from 16 residues. V was trimmed by 1 base and J by 4 bases, leaving 17 bases between them. Germline V gene lookup returns CDR1 LGHDT and CDR2 YNNKEL (reference sequence). CDR3 in amino acids: CASSQGIRGGAYEQYF. CDR3 sequence (DNA): TGTGCCAGCAGCCAAGGGATCCGTGGGGGGGCGTACGAGCAGTACTTC.

The J gene is TRBJ2-7, the V gene TRBV4-1, with D perhaps TRBD2 (6 bases). Germline V lookup: CDR1 MGHRA, CDR2 YSYEKL. Trimming shortened V by 3 bases and J by 1 base, and 16 bases separated the two germline ends. This CDR3 region has 16 residues. The CDR3 protein is CASSHIGAGRSYEQYF. DNA for the CDR3: TGCGCCAGCAGCCACATTGGGGCAGGGAGGTCCTACGAGCAGTACTTC.